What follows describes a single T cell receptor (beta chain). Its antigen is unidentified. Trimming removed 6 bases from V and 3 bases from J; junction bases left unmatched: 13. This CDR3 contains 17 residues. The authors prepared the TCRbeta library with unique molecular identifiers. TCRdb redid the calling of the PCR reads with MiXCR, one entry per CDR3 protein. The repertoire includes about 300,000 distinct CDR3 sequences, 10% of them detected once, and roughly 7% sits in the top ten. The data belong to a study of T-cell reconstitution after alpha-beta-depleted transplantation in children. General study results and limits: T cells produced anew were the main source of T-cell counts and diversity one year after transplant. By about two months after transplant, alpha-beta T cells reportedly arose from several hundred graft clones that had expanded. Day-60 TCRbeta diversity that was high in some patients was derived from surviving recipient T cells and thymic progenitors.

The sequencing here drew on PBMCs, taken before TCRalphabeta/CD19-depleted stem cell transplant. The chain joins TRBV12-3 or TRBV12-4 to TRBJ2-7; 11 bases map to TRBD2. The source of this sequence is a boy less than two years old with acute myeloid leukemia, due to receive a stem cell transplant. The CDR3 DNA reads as TGTGCCAGCAGCCAAGAAGTCCCGCTAGCGGGAGGCTACGAGCAGTACTTC. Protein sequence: CASSQEVPLAGGYEQYF.